The 26 T cell receptor beta chains presented below share a single source sample, sequenced in a study of cytomegalovirus exposure and HLA in healthy donors (dated by TCRdb to 2016 to 2017). Library preparation employed the immunoSEQ multiplex PCR assay. A mixture of 60 forward primers for TCR Vbeta segments and 13 reverse primers for TCR Jbeta segments was used in the multiplex PCR. Drawn from immuneACCESS, this table holds only the in-frame rearrangements with V and J called that TCRdb kept. Clones are partly lost; checked studies trace under half to an unresolved V gene and leave the rest unexplained. Recorded for this sample are roughly 100,000 clones; 76% of them occurred a single time. The top ten constitute 7% to 10% of the sample. Sequencing was done on a sample of PBMCs. The receptor source for this set is a man aged 40-49 years in good health and CMV-seropositive.

The chain recombines TRBV14 with TRBJ2-1, with 14 positions matching TRBD2. CDR1 and CDR2 (germline): SGHDN, FVKESK. Trimming cost V 4 bases and J 1 base; bases outside gene matches: 6. The CDR3 spans 18 residues. The CDR3 region has the DNA TGTGCCAGCAGCCCGTCCGGGACTAGCGGGAGATCCTACAATGAGCAGTTCTTC. It encodes CASSPSGTSGRSYNEQFF.

The V gene is TRBV11-3, the J gene TRBJ1-2; 7 bases fit TRBD1. After removal of 3 bases from V and 8 bases from J, the junction contained 9 bases not matched to a gene. CDR1 is SGHNT, CDR2 YENEEA, per germline. CDR3 length: 14 residues. The CDR3 loop reads CASSFTGQLGGYTF. CDR3 coding DNA: TGTGCCAGCAGCTTCACGGGACAGCTCGGGGGCTACACCTTC. The full variable domain, rest sourced from reference TRBV11-3 and TRBJ1-2, is EAGVVQSPRYKIIEKKQPVAFWCNPISGHNTLYWYLQNLGQGPELLIRYENEEAVDDSQLPKDRFSAERLKGVDSTLKIQPAELGDSAVYLCASSFTGQLGGYTFGSGTRLTVV.

The V call is TRBV29-1, the J call TRBJ2-1; 7 bases are shared with TRBD2. This CDR3 contains 13 residues. Trimming took 7 bases from V and 4 from J; bases not matched to a gene: 7. Germline V gene data show CDR1 as SQVTM and CDR2 as ANQGSEA. CDR3 in amino acids: CSGSGELYNEQFF. The CDR3 region has the DNA TGCAGCGGAAGCGGGGAGCTTTACAATGAGCAGTTCTTC.

With respect to this clone: The same CDR3 also results from other DNA sequences found in this sample. The V call is TRBV18, the J call TRBJ2-7, with a possible D match to TRBD2 (6 bases). This CDR3 has 12 amino acids. V shed 2 bases and J shed 5 bases, with 7 bases lying between them. Germline CDR1 KGHSH, CDR2 LQKENI. CDR3 coding DNA: TGTGCCAGCTCACCAGGGGGGAACGAGCAGTACTTC. This sequence encodes CASSPGGNEQYF.

The V gene is TRBV20-1, the J gene TRBJ2-1, with D uncertain. V lost 4 bases, J lost 6 bases, and 7 bases lay in between. Germline lookup yields CDR1 DFQATT and CDR2 SNEGSKA (reference sequence). This CDR3 comprises 11 residues. CDR3 amino acids: CSATVLNEQFF. DNA for the CDR3: TGCAGTGCTACCGTTCTCAATGAGCAGTTCTTC.

This clone was detected once. The chain uses TRBV6-1 and TRBJ1-6; D is ambiguous. CDR1 is MNHNS, CDR2 SASEGT, per germline. Trimming removed 6 bases at V and 5 bases at J, with 14 bases between. The CDR3 loop spans 15 amino acids. CDR3 sequence reads: CASRRAVQDNSPLHF. The CDR3 DNA follows: TGTGCCAGCAGGAGGGCCGTCCAGGATAATTCACCCCTCCACTTT.

This clone was recorded only once. The chain is built from TRBV4-3 and TRBJ1-4, with 8 nucleotides matching TRBD1. The J segment lost 4 bases and the V segment lost 0 bases, leaving 7 bases of the junction unmatched. Germline V CDR1 and CDR2: LGHNA, YSLEER. CDR3 length: 17 amino acids. The CDR3 DNA follows: TGCGCCAGCAGCCAAGATCCTGGGACAGGTCTTAATGAAAAACTGTTTTTT. Its translation: CASSQDPGTGLNEKLFF.

This chain joins TRBV6-1 and TRBJ2-3; D might be TRBD2 (7 bases). CDR3 length: 14 residues. Trimming stripped 6 bases from V and 4 bases from J, with 14 bases between. The germline V gene encodes CDR1 MNHNS and CDR2 SASEGT. CDR3 sequence: CASRGGAGPDTQYF. CDR3 sequence (DNA): TGTGCCAGCAGAGGGGGGGCAGGGCCAGATACGCAGTATTTT.

The chain has TRBV6-5 and TRBJ1-6, with D possibly TRBD1 on 6 matching bases. From germline, CDR1 is MNHEY and CDR2 SVGAGI. V was clipped by 2 bases and J by 9 bases, with 14 bases between them. The CDR3 has 15 amino acids. CDR3 residues: CASSYERGAGSPLHF. In DNA form, the CDR3 reads TGTGCCAGCAGTTACGAGCGGGGGGCAGGTTCACCCCTCCACTTT.

The chain recombines TRBV29-1 with TRBJ1-4; D is unclear. This CDR3 comprises 13 residues. V shed 5 bases and J shed 5 bases, with 12 bases lying between them. The V gene's germline CDR1 is SQVTM and CDR2 ANQGSEA. This CDR3 reads CSVRAHPNEKLFF. Written as DNA, the CDR3 is TGCAGCGTTCGCGCGCACCCAAATGAAAAACTGTTTTTT.

The chain joins TRBV19 to TRBJ1-5; D not resolved. Germline V CDR1 and CDR2: LNHDA, SQIVND (reference sequence). This CDR3 comprises 15 residues. Trimming took 3 bases from V and 3 from J, leaving 12 bases between them. CDR3 in DNA: TGTGCCAGTAGTATCTTAGGGAGGACCAATCAGCCCCAGCATTTT. Its translation: CASSILGRTNQPQHF.

The V and J genes are TRBV2 and TRBJ1-5, with TRBD1 matching 9 bases. Germline V gene lookup returns CDR1 SNHLY and CDR2 FYNNEI. This CDR3 is 15 amino acids long. The V segment lost 8 bases and the J segment 2 bases; nucleotides outside the gene matches: 7. CDR3 loop: CASDSDRGGNQPQHF. The CDR3 region has the DNA TGTGCCAGCGATTCGGACAGGGGCGGCAATCAGCCCCAGCATTTT.

This clone appeared once. V gene TRBV4-3 combines with J gene TRBJ2-5; 11 bases match TRBD1. The closer fit of TRBJ2-7 to the DNA end suggests the J call may be wrong. The germline V gene encodes CDR1 LGHNA and CDR2 YSLEER. The CDR3 loop spans 16 amino acids. The CDR3 sequence is CASSQEWGQGAYEQYF. The CDR3, as DNA: TGCGCCAGCAGCCAAGAGTGGGGACAGGGGGCCTACGAGCAGTACTTC.

The chain combines TRBV5-1 with TRBJ2-3; tentatively, D is TRBD1 (6 bases). Deletions cut 0 bases from V and 3 bases from J, with 8 bases between. CDR1 SGHRS and CDR2 YFSETQ come from the germline V gene. This CDR3 contains 14 residues. The DNA of the CDR3 is TGCGCCAGCAGCTTGGACAGGGTAACAGATACGCAGTATTTT. This sequence encodes CASSLDRVTDTQYF.

CDR3 protein: CASSEARGAPSGYTF. CDR3 DNA: TGTGCCAGCAGTGAAGCGCGGGGGGCTCCGTCCGGCTACACCTTC. The chain couples TRBV2 to TRBJ1-2, with a weak D call TRBD1 (6 bases). Between the trimmed V and J ends, which lost 0 bases and 8 bases, there was a span of 16 bases. This CDR3 is built from 15 residues. The V gene's germline CDR1 is SNHLY and CDR2 FYNNEI.

This clone turned up a few times. This CDR3 is CATSRDRTGGSGYF. CDR3 DNA: TGTGCCACCAGCAGAGACCGGACAGGGGGCTCCGGGTACTTC. The chain uses TRBV15 and TRBJ2-4; 11 bases fit TRBD1. V lost 0 bases, J lost 15 bases, and 7 bases stayed unmatched. The germline CDR1 and CDR2 sequences are LNHNV and YYDKDF (reference sequence). CDR3 length equals 14 residues.

This clone was found a few times. The chain uses TRBV7-2 and TRBJ2-3, with unresolved D. CDR3 length: 12 amino acids. CDR1 and CDR2 (germline): SGHTA, FQGNSA. V shed 5 bases and J shed 3 bases, with 6 bases lying between them. The CDR3 here is CASSPATDTQYF. The CDR3 DNA is TGTGCCAGCAGCCCCGCGACAGATACGCAGTATTTT.

In DNA, the CDR3 is TGCAGTGCCCCGGACAGCACTGAAGCTTTCTTT. Translated: CSAPDSTEAFF. This sequence joins TRBV20-1 and TRBJ1-1; maybe TRBD1 (6 bases). The CDR3 runs to 11 residues. The V gene lost 6 bases and the J gene lost 4 bases, with 9 bases spanning the gap. In germline, CDR1 is DFQATT, CDR2 SNEGSKA (reference sequence).

This clone was counted a few times. This chain uses TRBV2 with TRBJ1-3, with 7 bases that match TRBD1. Germline V gives CDR1 SNHLY, CDR2 FYNNEI. The CDR3 consists of 15 residues. V was clipped by 1 base and J by 4 bases; unmatched bases: 4. The CDR3 nucleotides are TGTGCCAGCAGTGAAGACAGGGGATCAGGAAACACCATATATTTT. As protein: CASSEDRGSGNTIYF.

This chain connects TRBV6-6 to TRBJ1-4, with TRBD1 as a possible D gene (5 bases). This CDR3 is built from 15 residues. Germline CDR1 reads MNHNY; CDR2 reads SVGAGI (reference sequence). V lost 5 bases and J 3 bases, leaving 13 bases between the germline ends. The CDR3 loop is CASSRGSGPNEKLFF. The CDR3 region has the DNA TGTGCCAGCAGTCGTGGGTCAGGGCCTAATGAAAAACTGTTTTTT.

V gene TRBV5-4 combines with J gene TRBJ2-5; TRBD2 aligns across 9 bases. CDR3 length equals 16 residues. Trimming took 4 bases from V and 6 from J; bases not matched to a gene: 13. The V gene's germline CDR1 is SGHNT and CDR2 YYREEE (reference sequence). The chain's CDR3 is CASSTQAGGLPQTQYF. In nucleotides, the CDR3 is TGTGCCAGCAGCACCCAAGCGGGGGGACTCCCCCAGACCCAGTACTTC.

J is TRBJ2-3 and V is TRBV7-9; 8 bases agree with TRBD2. Trimming removed 2 bases from V and 6 bases from J; junction bases left unmatched: 10. The CDR3 totals 16 residues. Germline V gives CDR1 SEHNR, CDR2 FQNEAQ (reference sequence). The CDR3 spells CASSLNSGGRMDTQYF. CDR3 nucleotides: TGTGCCAGCAGCTTAAATTCGGGCGGGAGGATGGATACGCAGTATTTT.

This sequence joins TRBV27 and TRBJ1-2; 9 bases map to TRBD1. Trimming at V came to 5 bases and at J to 5 bases, leaving 9 bases not matched to a gene. Per the germline V gene, CDR1 is MNHEY and CDR2 is SMNVEV (reference sequence). The CDR3 is 15 residues long. This chain's CDR3 is CASSPAGQGGYGYTF. CDR3 in DNA: TGTGCCAGCAGTCCAGCGGGACAGGGAGGGTATGGCTACACCTTC.

Worth noting for this clone: At one of its ends the junction is not consistent with the germline gene, which may arise from a read error. This chain joins TRBV7-9 and TRBJ2-1, with 8 bases aligning to TRBD2. Germline loops: CDR1 SEHNR, CDR2 FQNEAQ (reference sequence). The CDR3 spans 16 residues. The CDR3 region has the DNA TGTTCCAGCAGCTTAGCGGGGCTAGCGCGAGACCATGAGCAGTTCTTC. It is translated as CSSSLAGLARDHEQFF.

This chain joins TRBV11-2 and TRBJ2-2, with TRBD2 matching 13 bases. The CDR3 sequence is 17 residues long. After removal of 6 bases from V and 5 bases from J, the junction contained 9 bases not matched to a gene. The germline CDR1 and CDR2 sequences are SGHAT and FQNNGV. The DNA of the CDR3 is TGTGCCAGCAGACTTACTAGCGGGGGGGCGAGGACCGGGGAGCTGTTTTTT. It encodes CASRLTSGGARTGELFF.

The V call is TRBV7-2, the J call TRBJ2-3, with a tentative D call TRBD2 (5 bases). Germline values: CDR1 SGHTA, CDR2 FQGNSA. The V and J ends lost 4 bases and 5 bases respectively, with 13 bases between them. CDR3 length: 14 amino acids. CDR3 coding DNA: TGTGCCAGCAGCTCCCGGGTCCGGGGAGATACGCAGTATTTT. Protein product: CASSSRVRGDTQYF.